This TCR beta chain was captured by sequencing in a study of T cell responses to AZD1222 COVID-19 vaccine. Findings and limits, study-wide: Baseline testing showed seropositivity in only a handful of AZD1222 recipients. Compared with day 0, the breadth and depth of the Spike-specific TCR repertoire rose significantly after two doses of AZD1222. CD4 TCRs covered the whole spike, strongest at regions 160-218 and 743-854.

Clones were read by immunoSEQ multiplex PCR, and TCRdb kept only the in-frame ones, dropping some. Among over 150,000 clones listed, around 89% were seen once. With respect to this clone: Its antigen remains unidentified.

The CDR3 has 17 amino acids. V was clipped by 5 bases and J by 5 bases; unmatched bases: 8. Per germline, CDR1 SGHRS and CDR2 YFSETQ. V and J are TRBV5-1 and TRBJ2-1; 15 nucleotides match TRBD2. The clonotype comes from an adult who received the AZD1222 COVID-19 vaccine. Specimen: peripheral blood, collected 28 days after the second AZD1222 dose. The CDR3 DNA reads TGCGCCAGCAGGCCGGGACTAGCGGGGGGCCCAGACAATGAGCAGTTCTTC. Translating it yields CASRPGLAGGPDNEQFF.